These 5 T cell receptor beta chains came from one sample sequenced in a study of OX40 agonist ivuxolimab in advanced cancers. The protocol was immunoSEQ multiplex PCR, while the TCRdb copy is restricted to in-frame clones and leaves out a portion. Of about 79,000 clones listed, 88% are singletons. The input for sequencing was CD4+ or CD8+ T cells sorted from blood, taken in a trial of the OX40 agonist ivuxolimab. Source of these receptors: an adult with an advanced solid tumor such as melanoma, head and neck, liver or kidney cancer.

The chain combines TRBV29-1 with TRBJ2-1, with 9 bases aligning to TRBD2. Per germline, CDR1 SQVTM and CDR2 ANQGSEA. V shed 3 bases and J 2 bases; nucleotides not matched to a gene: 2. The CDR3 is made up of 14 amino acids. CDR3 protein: CSVDRGRAYNEQFF. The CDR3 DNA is TGCAGCGTTGACCGCGGGAGGGCCTACAATGAGCAGTTCTTC.

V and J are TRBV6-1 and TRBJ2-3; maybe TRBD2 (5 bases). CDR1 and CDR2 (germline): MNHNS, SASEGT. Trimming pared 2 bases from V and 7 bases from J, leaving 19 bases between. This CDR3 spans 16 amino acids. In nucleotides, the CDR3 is TGTGCCAGCAGTGAATCGAGGACCGGAATCGGGAATACGCAGTATTTT. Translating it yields CASSESRTGIGNTQYF.

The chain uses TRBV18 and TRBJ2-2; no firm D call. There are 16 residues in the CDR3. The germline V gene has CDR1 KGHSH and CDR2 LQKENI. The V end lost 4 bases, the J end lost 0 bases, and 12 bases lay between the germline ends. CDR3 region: CASSRNGPSNTGELFF. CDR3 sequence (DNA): TGTGCCAGCTCACGAAACGGACCCTCGAACACCGGGGAGCTGTTTTTT.

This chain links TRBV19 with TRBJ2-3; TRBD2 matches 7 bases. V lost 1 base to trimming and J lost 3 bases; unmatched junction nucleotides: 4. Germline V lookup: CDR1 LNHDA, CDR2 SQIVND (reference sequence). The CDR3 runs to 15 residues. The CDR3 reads CASSIGAGETDTQYF. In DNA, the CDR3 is TGTGCCAGTAGTATAGGGGCGGGAGAAACAGATACGCAGTATTTT. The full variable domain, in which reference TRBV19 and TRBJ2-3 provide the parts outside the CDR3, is DGGITQSPKYLFRKEGQNVTLSCEQNLNHDAMYWYRQDPGQGLRLIYYSQIVNDFQKGDIAEGYSVSREKKESFPLTVTSAQKNPTAFYLCASSIGAGETDTQYFGPGTRLTVL.

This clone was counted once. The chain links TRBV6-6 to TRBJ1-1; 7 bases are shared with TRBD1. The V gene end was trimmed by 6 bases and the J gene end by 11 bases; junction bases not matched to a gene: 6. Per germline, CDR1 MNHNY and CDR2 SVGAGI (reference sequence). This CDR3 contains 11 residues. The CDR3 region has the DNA TGTGCCAGCAGGCAGGGGGTACGGGCTTTCTTT. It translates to CASRQGVRAFF.